This entry is about one T cell receptor (beta chain). Its antigen has not been determined. These data belong to a study of CXCR3-negative and CXCR3-positive naive CD8 T cells (dated by TCRdb to about 2019). Describing the broader study: In total, roughly 150 million TRB reads were obtained, or roughly 1.5 +/- 0.3 million reads per library. Diversity and physicochemical repertoire analyses covered about a dozen donors pooled from two independent experiments. The TRBV-TRBJ cluster analysis covered naive subsets from about 5 donors and memory cells from 3 donors. What the research found in general, with its limitations: Because surface CD5, which has been linked to self-reactivity in mice, was comparable between naive subsets, TCR interaction strength was also inferred from TRB CDR3 physicochemical properties. Freshly isolated PBMCs were used for most assays because CXCR3 expression went down partially after cryopreservation. Both naive subsets had comparably high repertoire diversity, while memory CD8+ T cells had much lower repertoire diversity. TRB CDR3s from CXCR3-positive naive cells showed higher hydrophobicity (lower Kidera factor 4), lower energy, and higher strength and volume indices than CXCR3-negative naive cells. TRBV-TRBJ usage was similar between naive CXCR3-negative and CXCR3-positive cells from the same donor, while memory cells showed distinct patterns.

For each CD8+ T cell subset, flow sorting was done in triplicate, and under 350,000 cells per subset went directly into RLT lysis buffer. To keep memory contaminants out, a stringent definition of naive CD8+ T cells was applied: CD45RO-CCR7+CD27+CD95-. Peripheral blood mononuclear cells were isolated from buffy coats using standard density gradient centrifugation. A FACSAria III was used to flow-sort naive CXCR3-negative and CXCR3-positive CD8+ T cells. Total RNA was extracted from sorted cells with an RNeasy Mini Kit. The germline V gene gives CDR1 as SQVTM and CDR2 as ANQGSEA. The CDR3, cysteine through phenylalanine, is 14 amino acids long. DNA is not recorded here. Sequenced using a NextSeq 550. The Human TCR Profiling Kit (MiLaboratory) was used to make UMI-labeled 5' RACE TRB cDNA libraries. The full amount of extracted RNA was used for cDNA synthesis, and the full amount of resulting cDNA was used for PCR amplification. Libraries were prepared in parallel with an identical number of PCR cycles. In the original analysis: With a requirement of at least two reads per UMI, MIGEC and MiXCR extracted about 57,000 +/- 9,900 unique UMI-labeled TRB cDNA molecules per library. On average, each library contained approximately 40,000 +/- 10,000 functional in-frame TRB CDR3 nucleotide clonotypes without stop codons. After downsampling to 5000 UMI-labeled TRB molecules per sample, diversity metrics, including normalized Shannon-Wiener and Chao1, were computed in VDJtools. VDJtools computed clonotype-size-weighted physicochemical properties of the central five CDR3 residues: interaction energy, strength, volume and Kidera factor 4. TCRdb reprocessed the reads, reporting each CDR3 protein sequence once and no DNA. The V and J calls here are based on TCRdb, not the publication. The table kept for this sample lists roughly 24,000 distinct CDR3 sequences. The top ten clones comprise approximately 3% of the sample.

Material for sequencing was naive CXCR3- CD8+ T cells from blood. The sample's cell subset or site label, in plain terms: CD45RO-CCR7+CD27+CD95- naive CD8+ T cells lacking CXCR3 (TNR3-). The receptor chain draws on TRBV29-1 and TRBJ2-7. The sequence was collected from a human donor in good health. Some clones in this sample may be carry-over from other donors' samples. The CDR3 corresponds to CSVYVLGFTYEQYF.